The 10 T cell receptor beta chains in this list originate from one sample, sequenced in a study of identical twins. TCRdb reprocessed the 5' RACE reads with MiXCR, giving one entry per CDR3 protein. This table has 450,000 or so distinct CDR3 sequences, around 24% appearing once. The same sample was also studied in work on T cells expressing NK-cell markers.

The sequencing sample was made of CD4+ T cells sorted from blood. The receptors shown here come from a woman younger than 35 in good health.

The chain combines TRBV6-1 with TRBJ2-1; TRBD1 matches at 9 bases. With V trimmed by 8 bases and J by 7 bases, 3 bases remained unmatched. The CDR3 spans 12 residues. Germline V CDR1 and CDR2: MNHNS, SASEGT. This chain's CDR3 is CASSGTGNEQFF. CDR3 coding DNA: TGTGCCAGCTCCGGGACAGGGAATGAGCAGTTCTTC.

This clonotype was counted only a few times. The rearrangement joins TRBV3-1 to TRBJ1-1; 7 nucleotides match TRBD1. Germline assignment: CDR1 LGHDT and CDR2 YNNKEL (reference sequence). CDR3 length: 13 amino acids. After removal of 6 bases from V and 6 bases from J, the junction contained 7 bases not matched to a gene. CDR3 sequence (DNA): TGTGCCAGCAGAGAGACAGGGACCCCTGAAGCTTTCTTT. Amino acid sequence: CASRETGTPEAFF.

The gene calls are TRBV3-1 and TRBJ2-5; weak D call: TRBD1 (5 bases). The germline V gene has CDR1 LGHDT and CDR2 YNNKEL (reference sequence). V was cut by 0 bases and J by 8 bases, with 10 bases left in between. The CDR3 is made up of 13 amino acids. This CDR3 reads CASSQDRAETQYF. CDR3 coding DNA: TGTGCCAGCAGCCAAGACAGGGCGGAAACCCAGTACTTC.

The chain uses TRBV6-4 and TRBJ2-5; D not resolved. The CDR3 covers 13 residues. CDR1 is MRHNA and CDR2 is SNTAGT in the germline V gene. V was trimmed by 3 bases and J by 4 bases, leaving 9 bases between them. Here the CDR3 reads CASSERLSETQYF. The CDR3 DNA sequence: TGTGCCAGCAGTGAGCGGCTATCAGAGACCCAGTACTTC.

CDR3 DNA sequence: TGCGCCAGCAGCCAGATAGACAAGTACAATGAGCAGTTCTTC. Amino acids: CASSQIDKYNEQFF. The V gene is TRBV4-1, the J gene TRBJ2-1; no clear D gene. This CDR3 spans 14 amino acids. Germline CDR1 MGHRA, CDR2 YSYEKL. The V and J ends lost 3 bases and 4 bases respectively, with 10 bases between them.

The CDR3 nucleotides are TGTGCCAGCAGCTTAGGAGGACAGTACTATGGCTACACCTTC. It yields the protein CASSLGGQYYGYTF. The V call is TRBV11-3, the J call TRBJ1-2, with D possibly matching TRBD1 (6 bases). Looked up from germline, CDR1 is SGHNT and CDR2 is YENEEA. There are 14 residues in the CDR3. The germline V and J ends were trimmed by 1 base and 3 bases, with 9 bases remaining between them.

This chain uses TRBV6-5 with TRBJ2-2; D gene ambiguous. This CDR3 contains 12 residues. Per germline, CDR1 MNHEY and CDR2 SVGAGI. V lost 2 bases and J lost 5, with 3 bases in between. In DNA form, the CDR3 reads TGTGCCAGCAGTTACAGAACCGGGGAGCTGTTTTTT. It is translated as CASSYRTGELFF.

The chain recombines TRBV15 with TRBJ1-4, with 8 bases aligning to TRBD1. J gave up 6 bases and V 1 base, and 10 bases lay outside the gene matches. Per the germline V gene, CDR1 is LNHNV and CDR2 is YYDKDF (reference sequence). The CDR3 has 17 amino acids. CDR3 in amino acids: CATSRAPGGAGDEKLFF. CDR3 DNA sequence: TGTGCCACCAGCAGAGCCCCAGGGGGCGCCGGAGATGAAAAACTGTTTTTT.

There are a few counts of this clonotype. This chain joins TRBV7-8 and TRBJ2-2, with TRBD2 matching 12 bases. In germline, CDR1 is SGHVS, CDR2 FQNEAQ. This CDR3 spans 19 amino acids. The trim removed 5 bases at V and 4 bases at J, leaving 14 bases unmatched. Here the CDR3 DNA reads TGTGCCAGCAGCGAAAGAGCTAGCGGGGGGGCCGTAGGCACCGGGGAGCTGTTTTTT. Protein sequence: CASSERASGGAVGTGELFF.

This chain uses TRBV2 with TRBJ2-2, with D maybe TRBD2 (5 bases). The V end lost 6 bases, the J end lost 5 bases, and 19 bases lay between the germline ends. This CDR3 contains 16 residues. Germline CDR1 reads SNHLY; CDR2 reads FYNNEI. In nucleotides, the CDR3 is TGTGCCAGCAGCCCACAATTCGGGGATGGAACCGGGGAGCTGTTTTTT. It translates to CASSPQFGDGTGELFF.